The present T cell receptor beta chain was sequenced within a study of cytomegalovirus exposure and HLA in healthy donors (dated by TCRdb to about 2017). General notes on the study: An earlier analysis of some 600 of the donors reported over 250 Gb of sequence data and around 110 million unique TCR beta sequences obtained from about 179 million T cells. Of the 300 to 450 genotyped donors, approximately 81% were placed in the genetic ancestry cluster associated with self-reported Caucasian donors. About 280 gigabases of sequencing data and around 85 million unique TCR sequences made up an early release that covered about 640 HLA-typed donors. Rather than using new phenotypic data, the later analysis identified candidate immune exposures from TCR beta sequences and from how often those sequences occurred across donors. Besides the first cohort of 500 to 700 subjects, a separate validation cohort made up of about 120 different subjects was used. HLA typing included class I and class II loci at four-digit resolution. The study was designed to test whether signatures of past pathogen exposure could be identified by cataloging public T cell receptors. A later genetic analysis used genome-wide SNP genotypes for about three fifths of the 666 donors, treating that subset as a discovery cohort. Roughly five DR-DQ haplotypes were handled as single units for association and clustering, since linkage in the cohort was strong. A later analysis re-analyzed previously published TCR beta repertoires from hundreds of donors and added high-resolution HLA genotyping to study TCR occurrence patterns. Alongside the repertoire data, information on donor age, sex, ethnicity and CMV serostatus was compiled. The study profiled the T cell repertoires of 500 to 800 subjects by immunosequencing and related them to cytomegalovirus serostatus. All discovery cohort repertoires had been generated using a single sequencing platform. The study combined high-throughput TCR immunosequencing, statistical association of individual TCRs with disease status, and machine learning to predict cytomegalovirus infection status. In an earlier analysis of roughly 580 of the donors, high-throughput TCR beta sequencing was used to judge whether each TCR beta V gene segment behaved as functional or pseudogenic. Across approximately 400 genotyped donors of the cohort, an average of roughly 250,000 unique TCR beta nucleotide sequences per donor were sequenced, and roughly 20% of those sequences were non-productive. The number of typed donors differed by locus: about 620-630 for A, B, C, DRB1 and DQB1; roughly 510 for DQA1; some 590 for DPA1; and around 450 for DPB1. What the authors observed across the whole study: In an earlier analysis of roughly 500 of the donors, most TCR beta V segments appeared in productive rearrangements about 87% or about 30% of the time, broadly matching IMGT annotations. Because HLA typing was unavailable for some donors at each locus, only the typed subset was used in association tests. The study listed 150 to 200 TCR beta chains as associated with cytomegalovirus. Some IMGT-functional V segments, including TRBV6-2 and TRBV6-3, could not be distinguished by the 87-base-pair reads and were therefore excluded. When HLA alleles, especially DR and DQ, strongly co-occurred, attributing TCR associations to individual alleles was difficult. A further reported finding was that TCR beta sequences accurately predicted the HLA-A and HLA-B alleles for most subjects in the first cohort. An association between a missense DCLRE1C variant and V-gene and J-gene trimming of TCR beta chains was found in a later genetic analysis and replicated in an independent cohort. Across donors, most TCR sequences were observed very rarely, whereas some public TCRs were present in many individuals. A later analysis found that HLA-associated TCR beta chains were more clonally expanded and had lower generation probabilities than equally common non-associated chains. A cluster of highly shared sequence variants was judged likely to be a technical artifact of the sequencing pipeline. In a later genetic analysis, fewer N-insertions in productive TCRs were reported among donors in an Asian-associated ancestry cluster than the approximately 670-donor mean. Because counts were too low, roughly 18 rarely observed V segments, including chromosome 9 orphons, were left out of the earlier analysis of about 620 of the donors. It was suggested by the authors that the approach could potentially be generalized to other disease states and immunological phenotypes. In both the original and validation cohorts, the classifier was reported to diagnose cytomegalovirus status with high specificity and sensitivity. CMV serostatus was the only immune exposure information available for the cohort. A few of the identified cytomegalovirus-associated TCR beta chains were confirmed in vitro to be specific for cytomegalovirus antigens. A later analysis associated 17,000 or so TCR beta sequences with specific HLA alleles at a false discovery rate of 0.05. A later analysis found that TCR association rates varied across HLA loci, with DRB1 alleles showing the most associated TCRs and HLA-C alleles the fewest. Sequencing depth was assumed to be roughly uniform across donors in the presence/absence analyses, though that assumption may not hold. In this cohort, only TCR beta chains were sequenced, and detectable features were limited by the absence of alpha or paired-chain data. Most CMV-associated TCR beta chains appeared to be HLA-restricted in a later analysis, and the HLA associations seemed to be driven largely by CMV exposure. Several of the top co-occurrence clusters appeared to be linked to parvovirus B19, influenza, CMV and Epstein-Barr virus, according to a later analysis. Correlated functional status among segregating V segments might be attributable to linkage disequilibrium, but an unknown experimental factor could not be ruled out.

Libraries came from the immunoSEQ multiplex PCR assay. For the multiplex PCR, a mixture combining 60 forward primers for TCR Vbeta segments and 13 reverse primers for TCR Jbeta segments was used. A multiplex PCR assay on genomic DNA amplified the CDR3 region of rearranged TCR beta genes. Amplified TCR beta libraries were sequenced as 87-base-pair reads on the Illumina HiSeq System. From the authors' description of their analysis: Across the 670 or so repertoires, a later analysis counted 78 million or so unique TCR beta chains, around 11 million of which were shared by at least two donors. Raw reads were error-corrected and collapsed into unique sequences with a nearest-neighbor algorithm that merged closely related sequences to remove PCR and sequencing errors. CDR3 sequences were aligned to IMGT reference sequences to assign V, D and J gene segments. Each retained sequence needed at least a six-nucleotide match to both a V gene segment and a J gene segment. Rearrangements were called productive when the CDR3 lacked stop codons and stayed in frame with V and J; all others were non-productive. CDR3 was defined according to IMGT convention as the region running from the second conserved V-encoded cysteine to the conserved J-encoded phenylalanine. The earlier analysis of 587 of the donors excluded sequences that lacked an unambiguous match to a single V gene segment. An earlier analysis of several hundred of the donors called V segments functional above 56.7% productive rearrangements and segregating when the between-donor standard deviation exceeded 5%. A statistical classification framework was built to diagnose cytomegalovirus status from the catalog of TCR beta chain sequences. V and J gene assignment, in a later analysis, came from comparing TCR nucleotide sequences with IMGT/GENE-DB human TR gene sequences. Using the TCRdist pipeline, a later analysis assigned CDR3 sequences along with most-parsimonious VDJ recombination scenarios. A later analysis defined each TCR beta chain by its CDR3 amino acid sequence plus V-gene family, and excluded reads lacking a unique V-gene family. A later analysis removed 550 to 650 highly shared, low-generation-probability nucleotide sequences to deal with suspected cross-contamination and a sequencing artifact. In a later analysis, a clonal expansion index was calculated for each public chain from normalized within-repertoire ranks of inferred template counts. Generation probabilities in a later analysis came from a VDJ recombination model fitted to out-of-frame rearrangements, and those results were checked against IGoR. Hypergeometric tests were used in a later analysis to score TCR-TCR, TCR-HLA and TCR-CMV co-occurrence, with a repertoire-size bias correction applied to the TCR pairs. A later analysis estimated false discovery rates by permuting HLA or CMV assignments 20 times. In a later analysis, co-occurring TCRs were grouped with DBSCAN, and TCRdist sequence similarity was added when clustering was performed within HLA-allele-positive subsets. For co-occurrence clustering, repertoires with fewer than 30,000 or more than 120,000 public chains were excluded, along with roughly 5 repertoires with anomalous nucleotide sharing. TCRdb carries this immuneACCESS record with in-frame sequences only. Its versions omit some clonotypes, under half of them owing to an unresolved V gene in the studies checked, with the rest unexplained. The DNA was the basis for D and trimming; V, J and clone size are from that table. This sample comprises some 200,000 clones, 70% of them detected only once. The ten largest account for about 2.5% of the sample.

The germline V gene (reference sequence) provides CDR1 SSHAT and CDR2 FNYEAQ. V is pruned by 5 bases and J by 5 bases, leaving 15 bases of the junction without a gene match. The CDR3 runs 17 residues from the cysteine to the phenylalanine. Kept here is only the CDR3 DNA, which spans 51 bases and is read in frame from base 1. The cohort was made up of approximately 700 healthy bone marrow donors. All cohort members were sampled while nominally healthy, although unrecorded immune exposures were likely present. The donor tested CMV seropositive, placing the donor among the approximately 290 seropositive members of the cohort. Each donor provided a peripheral blood sample, and peripheral blood mononuclear cells were used for TCR beta sequencing. Genomic DNA extraction from the blood cell samples was performed with the Qiagen DNeasy Blood Extraction Kit. In regard to this clone: It has no known antigen specificity. Nothing much larger sits one base from this clone, and base qualities are not available.

The sample was PBMCs. This TCR came from a man aged 35-49 years in good health and CMV-seropositive. The receptor chain draws on TRBV7-7 and TRBJ2-5; TRBD2 aligns with 9 central bases. The CDR3: CASSPGVSGGTGETQYF. The DNA reads as follows: TGTGCCAGCAGCCCAGGAGTTAGCGGGGGCACCGGGGAGACCCAGTACTTC.